This T cell receptor beta chain was recovered during a study of molecular identifiers for immune sequencing clone quantification. Findings and caveats of the study: Clones with over 20 RNA copies captured over 99% of effector molecules but under 1% of naive ones.

For bulk TCR libraries, previously described methods and listed TCR primers were used. From the PCR reads, TCRdb called clonotypes with MiXCR, one entry per CDR3 protein. The repertoire has about 510,000 distinct CDR3 sequences, over 20% of them found once; the top ten carry around 0.84%. This clonotype has a handful of counts. Antigen: not known. CDR3 length: 19 residues. CDR1 is MDHEN, CDR2 SYDVKM, per germline. The V segment lost 7 bases and the J segment 4 bases; nucleotides outside the gene matches: 18. Naive CD8 T cells were FACS-sorted by CD8+CD4-CCR7+CD45RA+ markers. The source material was naive CD8+ T cells from blood, with Jurkat cell RNA spiked in. Indicated subset: FACS-sorted CD8+CD4-CCR7+CD45RA+ naive T cells. The chain employs TRBV28 and TRBJ2-2, with TRBD2 identical over 10 bases. The sequence was obtained from a human donor in good health. Some libraries in this study had Jurkat cell RNA spiked in. CDR3 sequence reads: CASTPRGLAGERSTGELFF. CDR3 coding DNA: TGTGCCAGCACCCCCCGGGGCCTAGCGGGAGAACGTTCCACCGGGGAGCTGTTTTTT.